The T cell receptor beta chain under discussion was sequenced for a study of CXCR3 chemokines and chemotherapy response in bladder cancer (dated 2022 in TCRdb). Background on the whole study: The study tested whether activity of the CXCR3 chemokine system within human bladder cancer tumors predicted response to chemotherapy.

This clonotype has more than one count but fewer than ten. The specificity of this receptor is unknown. No base quality information exists; no much larger clone differs at one position. The V and J ends are trimmed by 3 bases and 0 bases, leaving 10 bases between them. CDR1 and CDR2 (KGHDR, SFDVKD) derive from the germline V gene. The CDR3 runs 15 residues from the cysteine to the phenylalanine. Just the 45-base CDR3 DNA is kept, in frame starting at base 1. The library relied on PCR. Instrument on record: Illumina HiSeq 2500. The public sequencing data were trimmed at Q25 with fastp and processed into clonotypes with MiXCR by TCRdb, which kept only in-frame beta chains. Here each entry gathers all rows of one CDR3 protein and keeps the most common genes and DNA. This sample holds about 5,000 distinct CDR3 sequences; approximately 15% were observed only once. Clones ranked in the top ten supply 9.5% to 13% of the sample.

Collection of the sample occurred from a patient whose treatment included neoadjuvant chemotherapy. The receptor was isolated from a human donor with bladder cancer that responded to neoadjuvant chemotherapy. The V and J segments used are TRBV24-1 and TRBJ2-5; the D gene assignment is ambiguous. The DNA reads TGTGCCACCAGTGATACCGGGCCGTACCAAGAGACCCAGTACTTC. Its translation reads: CATSDTGPYQETQYF.